This TCR beta chain was captured in a study of T cell repertoires in cytomegalovirus infection. Study-wide context: Recently identified HLA-C-restricted CMV epitopes were among the peptides used. A matching HLA type, together with CMV infection, was signaled by public TCR beta signatures.

TCRdb re-analysed the reads in MiXCR, keeping a single row per CDR3 protein. The sample lists some 500,000 distinct CDR3 sequences, 40% occurring once. Remarks on this clonotype: Its antigen is unknown.

Study results and caveats: CMV-specific TCR beta clonotypes restricted by HLA-C were the ones dominating the ex vivo response.

Per the germline V gene, CDR1 is SGHNT and CDR2 is YYREEE (reference sequence). The V gene lost 7 bases and the J gene lost 6 bases, with 15 bases spanning the gap. The CDR3 contains 13 residues. The V call is TRBV5-4, the J call TRBJ2-3, with D perhaps TRBD1 or TRBD2 (5 bases each). This TCR was sampled from a human donor in good health (CMV status not recorded). Some clones in this sample may be carry-over from other donors' samples. The sample consisted of cultured PBMCs, taken from culture after CMV antigen stimulation. Here the CDR3 reads CASRNYEGDTQYF. The CDR3 bases are TGTGCCAGCCGGAATTATGAGGGGGATACGCAGTATTTT.